The 19 T cell receptor beta chains below come from one sample, sequenced in a study of T-cell memory formation after mild COVID-19. TCRdb recomputed calls from the 5' RACE reads with MiXCR, one row per CDR3 protein. Of under 250,000 distinct CDR3 sequences in the sample, 7.5% to 10% were seen once. Input material: PBMCs or a T cell subset sorted from them (not recorded which). The receptor set was obtained from a man between 18 and 29 years old who had mild COVID-19 (a few samples of this study predate the infection). Cell type and time point are not known.

This clonotype turned up a few times. The chain uses TRBV3-1 and TRBJ2-1; TRBD1 agrees at 9 bases. Germline trimming cut 2 bases from V and 5 bases from J; bases unmatched to any gene: 4. The CDR3 has 15 amino acids. From germline, CDR1 is LGHDT and CDR2 YNNKEL (reference sequence). The CDR3 bases are TGTGCCAGCAGCCAACGGACAGGGGATAACAATGAGCAGTTCTTC. It specifies CASSQRTGDNNEQFF.

This clonotype was found a few times. The chain joins TRBV6-4 to TRBJ2-3, with TRBD2 matching 9 bases. Looked up from germline, CDR1 is MRHNA and CDR2 is SNTAGT. V lost 2 bases and J lost 4; bases outside the gene matches: 7. The CDR3 is made up of 16 amino acids. CDR3 sequence reads: CASSDGPAGGPDTQYF. Written as DNA, the CDR3 is TGTGCCAGCAGTGACGGCCCAGCGGGGGGACCAGATACGCAGTATTTT.

The chain uses TRBV7-9 and TRBJ1-2; D call uncertain. The CDR3 sequence is 12 residues long. The V gene lost 5 bases and the J gene lost 8 bases, with 12 bases spanning the gap. Germline CDR1 is SEHNR and CDR2 is FQNEAQ (reference sequence). The DNA for the CDR3 is TGTGCCAGCAGCCACTATGGGGAAGGCTACACCTTC. Translating gives CASSHYGEGYTF.

In this sample, this clonotype turned up a few times. The genes are TRBV12-3 or TRBV12-4 and TRBJ1-5; 10 nucleotides match TRBD1. The CDR3 totals 15 residues. V gave up 3 bases and J gave up 3 bases; unmatched junction bases: 2. CDR3 residues: CASSFGQGVNQPQHF. The CDR3 DNA follows: TGTGCCAGCAGTTTCGGACAGGGGGTCAATCAGCCCCAGCATTTT.

The V call is TRBV3-1, the J call TRBJ1-6; D is undetermined. Germline CDR1 LGHDT, CDR2 YNNKEL (reference sequence). Trimming took 0 bases from V and 9 from J, leaving 12 bases between them. The CDR3 has 15 amino acids. The CDR3 here is CASSQDPALGSPLHF. CDR3 nucleotide sequence: TGTGCCAGCAGCCAAGACCCGGCGTTGGGTTCACCCCTCCACTTT.

This clonotype has a handful of counts. The rearrangement uses TRBV7-2 and TRBJ1-5; D not resolved. The V end was cut by 0 bases, the J end by 1 base, with 13 bases between. CDR3 size: 17 residues. Germline CDR1 and CDR2: SGHTA and FQGNSA. The CDR3 DNA is TGTGCCAGCAGCTTAGCGTATAGAGGTGGGAGCAATCAGCCCCAGCATTTT. Translating it yields CASSLAYRGGSNQPQHF. Complete variable domain (other parts from reference TRBV7-2 and TRBJ1-5): GAGVSQSPSNKVTEKGKDVELRCDPISGHTALYWYRQSLGQGLEFLIYFQGNSAPDKSGLPSDRFSAERTGGSVSTLTIQRTQQEDSAVYLCASSLAYRGGSNQPQHFGDGTRLSIL.

This chain uses TRBV7-2 with TRBJ1-2, with TRBD1 as a possible D gene (6 bases). The CDR3 consists of 13 residues. CDR1 and CDR2 from the germline V gene are SGHTA and FQGNSA. Trimming shortened V by 1 base and J by 7 bases, and 10 bases separated the two germline ends. The CDR3 DNA reads TGTGCCAGCAGCTTAGAGAGGGGGGTTGGCTACACCTTC. This codes for CASSLERGVGYTF.

The genes are TRBV15 and TRBJ2-7; no definite D call. Trimming took off 0 bases at V and 3 bases at J, with 9 bases between the two ends. The CDR3 loop spans 14 amino acids. Germline V gene sequence: CDR1 LNHNV, CDR2 YYDKDF (reference sequence). The CDR3 bases are TGTGCCACCAGCAGAGATTCGAATAACTACGAGCAGTACGTC. Amino acids: CATSRDSNNYEQYV.

This clonotype was found a few times. V gene TRBV7-9 combines with J gene TRBJ2-7; 9 nucleotides line up with TRBD1. Germline lookup yields CDR1 SEHNR and CDR2 FQNEAQ (reference sequence). The CDR3 consists of 15 residues. V lost 4 bases, J lost 4 bases, and 8 bases stayed unmatched. The CDR3 reads CASSYTGGAGYEQYF. Here the CDR3 DNA reads TGTGCCAGCAGCTATACAGGGGGCGCGGGATACGAGCAGTACTTC. Full variable domain (remainder filled in from reference TRBV7-9 and TRBJ2-7): DTGVSQNPRHKITKRGQNVTFRCDPISEHNRLYWYRQTLGQGPEFLTYFQNEAQLEKSRLLSDRFSAERPKGSFSTLEIQRTEQGDSAMYLCASSYTGGAGYEQYFGPGTRLTVT.

The rearrangement links TRBV9 to TRBJ2-5, with 13 bases identical to TRBD2. The CDR3 contains 20 residues. Germline assignment: CDR1 SGDLS and CDR2 YYNGEE. The ends lost 4 bases at V and 1 base at J; junction bases unmatched: 16. For the CDR3, the DNA is TGTGCCAGCAGCCCCGACAGAACTAGCGGGGGGGCCCTAATCCAAGAGACCCAGTACTTC. Translated: CASSPDRTSGGALIQETQYF.

This clonotype was seen more than once but under ten times. This chain joins TRBV5-5 and TRBJ2-3, with D possibly matching TRBD2 (6 bases). The germline V and J ends were trimmed by 4 bases and 4 bases, with 13 bases remaining between them. The germline gives CDR1 SGHKS, CDR2 YYEKEE (reference sequence). The CDR3 loop spans 14 amino acids. The CDR3 region is CASSNPSGADTQYF. The CDR3 DNA is TGTGCCAGCAGCAACCCTTCGGGGGCAGATACGCAGTATTTT. Based on the CDR3 plus reference TRBV5-5 and TRBJ2-3, the full variable domain is DAGVTQSPTHLIKTRGQQVTLRCSPISGHKSVSWYQQVLGQGPQFIFQYYEKEERGRGNFPDRFSARQFPNYSSELNVNALLLGDSALYLCASSNPSGADTQYFGPGTRLTVL.

This clonotype was counted only a few times. This chain connects TRBV5-1 to TRBJ1-6; no clear D. Trimming cost V 2 bases and J 3 bases, with 9 bases left between them. CDR3 length: 15 amino acids. The V gene's germline CDR1 is SGHRS and CDR2 YFSETQ. The CDR3 DNA reads TGCGCCAGCAGCTTAGGAGATAACTATAATTCACCCCTCCACTTT. It translates to CASSLGDNYNSPLHF.

This clonotype showed up just a few times. This chain links TRBV4-3 with TRBJ1-2; the match to TRBD1 covers 7 bases. V lost 0 bases to trimming and J lost 6 bases; unmatched junction nucleotides: 7. Germline V gene sequence: CDR1 LGHNA, CDR2 YSLEER. This CDR3 region has 15 residues. This chain's CDR3 is CASSQDRGGGDGYTF. CDR3 nucleotides: TGCGCCAGCAGCCAAGATCGAGGGGGCGGGGATGGCTACACCTTC.

As to this clonotype: A much larger clone lies a single base off, so this may be a read error. V usage is TRBV6-5 and J usage is TRBJ2-3, with a tentative D call TRBD2 (6 bases). CDR1 and CDR2 from the germline V gene are MNHEY and SVGAGI. CDR3 size: 14 residues. The V end was cut by 2 bases, the J end by 0 bases, with 6 bases between. Written as DNA, the CDR3 is TGTGCCAGCAGTTACGCGGGGAGCACAGATACGCAGTATTTT. Protein product: CASSYAGSTDTQYF.

The chain links TRBV5-1 to TRBJ2-1; TRBD2 is a possible D gene (7 bases). The germline CDR1 and CDR2 sequences are SGHRS and YFSETQ. The V end was cut by 0 bases, the J end by 8 bases, with 15 bases between. This CDR3 is built from 15 residues. In DNA, the CDR3 is TGCGCCAGCAGCTTGGCAACCTGGGGGGGCGATGAGCAGTTCTTC. It yields the protein CASSLATWGGDEQFF. Looking up the rest from reference TRBV5-1 and TRBJ2-1 gives the full variable domain: KAGVTQTPRYLIKTRGQQVTLSCSPISGHRSVSWYQQTPGQGLQFLFEYFSETQRNKGNFPGRFSGRQFSNSRSEMNVSTLELGDSALYLCASSLATWGGDEQFFGPGTRLTVL.

The rearrangement joins TRBV7-2 to TRBJ2-3; 8 nucleotides align to TRBD2. Germline values: CDR1 SGHTA, CDR2 FQGNSA. With V trimmed by 3 bases and J by 2 bases, 7 bases remained unmatched. The CDR3 covers 16 residues. CDR3 amino acids: CASSFRLAPSTDTQYF. CDR3 bases: TGTGCCAGCAGCTTTCGACTAGCGCCATCCACAGATACGCAGTATTTT.

In its sample, this clonotype was seen many times. J is TRBJ2-3 and V is TRBV5-1; TRBD2 agrees at 10 bases. J was trimmed by 1 base and V by 0 bases; bases with no gene match: 5. This CDR3 is built from 17 residues. Germline V CDR1 and CDR2: SGHRS, YFSETQ. The CDR3 sequence: CASSLGLAGVGTDTQYF. CDR3 DNA: TGCGCCAGCAGCTTGGGGCTAGCGGGAGTTGGCACAGATACGCAGTATTTT.

J is TRBJ2-1 and V is TRBV7-8; 13 positions agree with TRBD2. Trimming cost V 5 bases and J 9 bases; bases outside gene matches: 10. This CDR3 is 16 amino acids long. The germline CDR1 and CDR2 sequences are SGHVS and FQNEAQ. The CDR3 protein is CASSTSGGAVFGEQFF. Here the CDR3 DNA reads TGTGCCAGCAGCACTAGCGGGGGGGCCGTCTTTGGTGAGCAGTTCTTC.

This clonotype was observed a handful of times. The chain carries TRBV9 and TRBJ2-1; D gene unclear. The CDR3 runs 15 residues. Germline V CDR1 and CDR2: SGDLS, YYNGEE. Trimming stripped 0 bases from V and 10 bases from J, with 17 bases between. This CDR3 is CASSVDSRSWEEQFF. The DNA of the CDR3 is TGTGCCAGCAGCGTAGATTCCCGATCCTGGGAAGAGCAGTTCTTC. The full variable domain, in which reference TRBV9 and TRBJ2-1 provide the parts outside the CDR3, is DSGVTQTPKHLITATGQRVTLRCSPRSGDLSVYWYQQSLDQGLQFLIQYYNGEERAKGNILERFSAQQFPDLHSELNLSSLELGDSALYFCASSVDSRSWEEQFFGPGTRLTVL.